A single sample gave rise to the 32 T cell receptor beta chains below, sequenced in a study of blood T cell repertoires in COVID-19. TCRdb's copy holds only in-frame clones and misses some; the assay was immunoSEQ multiplex PCR. The sample records roughly 430,000 clones, 70% to 90% being singletons. The sequenced sample was PBMCs or T cells enriched from blood (not recorded which). These receptor sequences come from a woman aged 35 to 49 with acute COVID-19.

This rearrangement joins TRBV5-4 to TRBJ2-5, with 13 bases fitting TRBD2. CDR3 length: 16 amino acids. V was pared by 4 bases and J by 1 base, with 4 bases of the junction left unmatched. Germline CDR1 is SGHNT and CDR2 is YYREEE (reference sequence). The DNA for the CDR3 is TGTGCCAGCAGCAGGGGACTAGCGGGGCGCCAAGAGACCCAGTACTTC. As protein: CASSRGLAGRQETQYF.

This chain connects TRBV2 to TRBJ1-5, with 7 positions matching TRBD1. Trimming removed 4 bases from V and 7 bases from J; junction bases left unmatched: 10. Per the germline V gene, CDR1 is SNHLY and CDR2 is FYNNEI. This CDR3 is 15 amino acids long. The CDR3 protein is CASSGATGAGQPQHF. The CDR3 region has the DNA TGTGCCAGCAGTGGGGCCACAGGGGCTGGACAGCCCCAGCATTTT. The full variable domain, in which reference TRBV2 and TRBJ1-5 provide the parts outside the CDR3, is EPEVTQTPSHQVTQMGQEVILRCVPISNHLYFYWYRQILGQKVEFLVSFYNNEISEKSEIFDDQFSVERPDGSNFTLKIRSTKLEDSAMYFCASSGATGAGQPQHFGDGTRLSIL.

This clone was counted once. This chain links TRBV30 with TRBJ1-1, with D perhaps matching TRBD1 (6 bases). The germline V and J ends were trimmed by 5 bases and 4 bases, with 11 bases remaining between them. This CDR3 has 12 residues. CDR1 and CDR2 (germline): GTSNPN, SVGIG (reference sequence). The CDR3 DNA reads TGTGCCTGGGAGGGAGGGGGCACTGAAGCTTTCTTT. It translates to CAWEGGGTEAFF.

The chain recombines TRBV4-2 with TRBJ2-4, with 10 bases identical to TRBD2. From germline, CDR1 is LGHNA and CDR2 YNFKEQ. Losses at the gene ends were 0 bases for V and 15 bases for J; bases not matched to a gene: 14. This CDR3 contains 16 residues. CDR3 coding DNA: TGTGCCAGCAGCCAAGATGGAGGAACTAGCGGGGACTGGGGGTACTTC. It codes for CASSQDGGTSGDWGYF.

This clone appeared once. The same CDR3 arises from other DNA sequences in this sample as well. V gene TRBV7-9 combines with J gene TRBJ1-2, with D unclear. The CDR3 has 14 residues. Trimming left V 5 bases short and J 2 bases short, with 12 bases between. The germline CDR1 and CDR2 sequences are SEHNR and FQNEAQ (reference sequence). CDR3 amino acids: CASSPGGGNYGYTF. DNA of the CDR3: TGTGCCAGCAGCCCAGGAGGTGGGAACTATGGCTACACCTTC.

The sample holds one count of this clone. This chain uses TRBV19 with TRBJ1-2; 7 nucleotides match TRBD1. The germline CDR1 and CDR2 sequences are LNHDA and SQIVND (reference sequence). The CDR3 is made up of 12 amino acids. After removal of 7 bases from V and 8 bases from J, the junction contained 7 bases not matched to a gene. For the CDR3, the DNA is TGTGCCAGTACCGGGACAGCTATGGGCTACACCTTC. It translates to CASTGTAMGYTF.

The J gene is TRBJ2-3, the V gene TRBV27, with TRBD1 as a possible D gene (5 bases). The V end lost 3 bases, the J end lost 4 bases, and 17 bases lay between the germline ends. The germline CDR1 and CDR2 sequences are MNHEY and SMNVEV (reference sequence). The CDR3 spans 16 residues. CDR3 nucleotides: TGTGCCAGCAGTTTCAGGCAGGGATGGTCGGCAGATACGCAGTATTTT. Translation gives CASSFRQGWSADTQYF.

J is TRBJ1-1 and V is TRBV12-5; TRBD1 matches at 9 bases. J gave up 2 bases and V 0 bases, and 7 bases lay outside the gene matches. The CDR3 extends over 17 amino acids. Germline values: CDR1 LGHNT, CDR2 FRNRAP. The chain's CDR3 is CASGLVGQGSFNTEAFF. The CDR3 DNA reads as TGTGCTAGTGGTTTGGTGGGACAGGGATCATTTAACACTGAAGCTTTCTTT. Combining the CDR3 with reference TRBV12-5 and TRBJ1-1 gives the whole variable domain DARVTQTPRHKVTEMGQEVTMRCQPILGHNTVFWYRQTMMQGLELLAYFRNRAPLDDSGMPKDRFSAEMPDATLATLKIQPSEPRDSAVYFCASGLVGQGSFNTEAFFGQGTRLTVV.

This clone is a singleton in its sample. The chain carries TRBV5-6 and TRBJ1-2; D unclear. V was clipped by 0 bases and J by 4 bases, with 7 bases between them. Germline V gene sequence: CDR1 SGHDT, CDR2 YYEEEE. The CDR3 has 13 amino acids. Here the CDR3 reads CASSLVRAYGYTF. CDR3 coding DNA: TGTGCCAGCAGCTTGGTCCGCGCCTATGGCTACACCTTC.

This CDR3 reads CASSQNTIAGAPQETQYF. For the CDR3, the DNA is TGCGCCAGCAGCCAAAATACTATAGCGGGGGCTCCCCAAGAGACCCAGTACTTC. The chain couples TRBV4-1 to TRBJ2-5; TRBD2 matches 9 bases. Germline-derived CDR1 and CDR2 are MGHRA and YSYEKL. After removal of 2 bases from V and 1 base from J, the junction contained 11 bases not matched to a gene. The CDR3 covers 18 residues.

The J gene is TRBJ2-5, the V gene TRBV7-2, with 10 positions matching TRBD1. The CDR3 has 15 amino acids. The germline V gene encodes CDR1 SGHTA and CDR2 FQGNSA. J gave up 5 bases and V 0 bases, and 3 bases lay outside the gene matches. Written as DNA, the CDR3 is TGTGCCAGCAGCTTAGCGGGACAGGGGCACGAGACCCAGTACTTC. This sequence encodes CASSLAGQGHETQYF.

The chain recombines TRBV19 with TRBJ2-1, with 12 positions matching TRBD2. V gave up 6 bases and J gave up 4 bases; unmatched junction bases: 4. This CDR3 is built from 15 residues. Germline V CDR1 and CDR2: LNHDA, SQIVND (reference sequence). The CDR3, as DNA: TGTGCCAGTAGCCGACTAGCGGGGGCTTACAATGAGCAGTTCTTC. This codes for CASSRLAGAYNEQFF.

The gene calls are TRBV30 and TRBJ2-2, with 9 bases fitting TRBD2. The trim removed 1 base at V and 4 bases at J, leaving 4 bases unmatched. From germline, CDR1 is GTSNPN and CDR2 SVGIG (reference sequence). The CDR3 consists of 15 residues. CDR3 DNA sequence: TGTGCCTGGAGTGGGTTAGCGGGGGTCACCGGGGAGCTGTTTTTT. Protein: CAWSGLAGVTGELFF.

This chain joins TRBV12-3 or TRBV12-4 and TRBJ1-1, with 8 bases aligning to TRBD1. The CDR3 runs 13 residues. J was trimmed by 5 bases and V by 5 bases; bases with no gene match: 4. CDR3 in amino acids: CASSRQGRTEAFF. Written as DNA, the CDR3 is TGTGCCAGCAGTCGACAGGGGAGGACTGAAGCTTTCTTT.

The gene calls are TRBV6-2 or TRBV6-3 and TRBJ2-5; 10 positions agree with TRBD2. The V segment lost 0 bases and the J segment 1 base; nucleotides outside the gene matches: 17. Germline V CDR1 and CDR2: MNHEY, SVGEGT. The CDR3 loop spans 21 amino acids. DNA of the CDR3: TGTGCCAGCAGTTACTCGATGTTCCACCCGTTGCAGCGGGGGGGCCAAGAGACCCAGTACTTC. Amino acids: CASSYSMFHPLQRGGQETQYF.

The rearrangement uses TRBV5-4 and TRBJ2-3; 8 bases are shared with TRBD1. Germline V gives CDR1 SGHNT, CDR2 YYREEE (reference sequence). The CDR3 consists of 14 residues. The ends lost 4 bases at V and 9 bases at J; junction bases unmatched: 10. The CDR3 here is CASSHRDRHDTQYF. The CDR3 DNA sequence: TGTGCCAGCAGCCACCGGGACAGGCACGACACGCAGTATTTT.

The chain uses TRBV7-9 and TRBJ1-2; D is unresolved. CDR3 length: 11 amino acids. The germline CDR1 and CDR2 sequences are SEHNR and FQNEAQ (reference sequence). The V end lost 2 bases, the J end lost 8 bases, and 6 bases lay between the germline ends. The CDR3 DNA is TGTGCCAGCAGCTTAAAAGAGGGCTACACCTTC. It encodes CASSLKEGYTF.

The V and J genes are TRBV5-1 and TRBJ1-3, with TRBD1 identical over 8 bases. J lost 0 bases, V lost 2 bases, and 7 bases had no gene match. CDR3 length: 17 amino acids. Germline lookup yields CDR1 SGHRS and CDR2 YFSETQ. This chain's CDR3 is CASSFAPGQDSGNTIYF. DNA for the CDR3: TGCGCCAGCAGCTTCGCGCCGGGACAGGACTCTGGAAACACCATATATTTT.

The V gene is TRBV5-1, the J gene TRBJ2-7, with D perhaps TRBD2 (5 bases). With 0 bases removed from V and 6 bases from J, the gap between germline ends came to 13 bases. This CDR3 is 14 amino acids long. From germline, CDR1 is SGHRS and CDR2 YFSETQ. The CDR3 DNA follows: TGCGCCAGCAGCTTGGATGGGAGCCTGGGCGAGCAGTACTTC. It translates to CASSLDGSLGEQYF.

This clone was counted a single time. The V call is TRBV21-1, the J call TRBJ1-1; the table's TRBD1 call for D was not verified on the DNA. TRBV21-1 is described as a pseudogene. There are 13 residues in the CDR3. This CDR3 is CAGIQGLGPEAFF. As DNA, the CDR3 is TGTGCCGGAATACAGGGGCTTGGGCCTGAAGCTTTCTTT.

This sequence joins TRBV5-1 and TRBJ1-2; TRBD1 aligns across 8 bases. V trimming: 0 bases; J trimming: 6 bases; junction bases outside the gene matches: 4. This CDR3 spans 14 amino acids. Germline loops: CDR1 SGHRS, CDR2 YFSETQ. DNA of the CDR3: TGCGCCAGCAGCTTGGCGGGACAGGTTAATGGCTACACCTTC. Its protein product is CASSLAGQVNGYTF.

The CDR3 region is CASSVAGGHVDTQYF. The CDR3 nucleotides read TGTGCCAGCAGCGTAGCGGGGGGGCATGTAGATACGCAGTATTTT. The rearrangement uses TRBV9 and TRBJ2-3; 8 bases line up with TRBD2. The CDR3 has 15 residues. Germline assignment: CDR1 SGDLS and CDR2 YYNGEE. V lost 0 bases and J lost 5; bases outside the gene matches: 5.

The rearrangement joins TRBV11-3 to TRBJ2-5; 9 positions agree with TRBD1. CDR3 length: 16 amino acids. V was clipped by 5 bases and J by 1 base; unmatched bases: 8. The germline V gene encodes CDR1 SGHNT and CDR2 YENEEA. The CDR3 DNA reads TGTGCCAGCAGCAAGGCCACAGGGGGCGGCCAAGAGACCCAGTACTTC. As protein: CASSKATGGGQETQYF.

The gene calls are TRBV30 and TRBJ2-7; 10 nucleotides agree with TRBD2. This CDR3 spans 16 amino acids. Germline V gene lookup returns CDR1 GTSNPN and CDR2 SVGIG (reference sequence). J gave up 0 bases and V 1 base, and 6 bases lay outside the gene matches. The DNA of the CDR3 is TGTGCCTGGAGTGAGGTACTAGCGGGGTTCTCCTACGAGCAGTACTTC. It specifies CAWSEVLAGFSYEQYF.

The CDR3 nucleotides read TGTGCCAGCAGTTACCCCCCAGACGAGCAGTACTTC. It codes for CASSYPPDEQYF. The V and J genes are TRBV27 and TRBJ2-7; no reliable D call. Germline V gene sequence: CDR1 MNHEY, CDR2 SMNVEV (reference sequence). CDR3 length: 12 residues. V lost 4 bases, J lost 5 bases, and 9 bases lay in between.

The rearrangement uses TRBV30 and TRBJ2-1; 7 bases line up with TRBD1. Trimming removed 2 bases from V and 4 bases from J; junction bases left unmatched: 8. Germline V gene sequence: CDR1 GTSNPN, CDR2 SVGIG (reference sequence). The CDR3 loop spans 15 amino acids. The CDR3 is CAWSQGQSHYNEQFF. The CDR3 nucleotides are TGTGCCTGGAGTCAGGGACAGAGTCATTACAATGAGCAGTTCTTC.

The genes are TRBV5-1 and TRBJ1-5; 7 positions match TRBD1. The CDR3 spans 16 residues. After removal of 3 bases from V and 2 bases from J, the junction contained 8 bases not matched to a gene. CDR1 is SGHRS, CDR2 YFSETQ, per germline. The CDR3 nucleotides are TGCGCCAGCAGCTGGGGAGACAGGGAGGGCAATCAGCCCCAGCATTTT. Amino acids: CASSWGDREGNQPQHF.

The chain joins TRBV5-1 to TRBJ1-1; D gene unclear. Trimming cost V 0 bases and J 1 base, with 7 bases left between them. Germline V gives CDR1 SGHRS, CDR2 YFSETQ. The CDR3 is made up of 14 amino acids. Written as DNA, the CDR3 is TGCGCCAGCAGCTTGGTCCAGAAGAACACTGAAGCTTTCTTT. Its translation is CASSLVQKNTEAFF.

This clone was seen a single time. The CDR3: CASSPGQNYGYTF. Here the CDR3 DNA reads TGCGCCAGCAGCCCGGGACAGAACTATGGCTACACCTTC. The V gene is TRBV4-1, the J gene TRBJ1-2; 7 nucleotides match TRBD1. J lost 2 bases, V lost 4 bases, and 1 base had no gene match. This CDR3 comprises 13 residues. The germline CDR1 and CDR2 sequences are MGHRA and YSYEKL.

The chain recombines TRBV6-5 with TRBJ2-3, with 9 bases identical to TRBD2. Germline trimming cut 2 bases from V and 6 bases from J; bases unmatched to any gene: 6. The CDR3 sequence is 15 residues long. Germline lookup yields CDR1 MNHEY and CDR2 SVGAGI. Here the CDR3 reads CASSYGRGGPDTQYF. CDR3 DNA sequence: TGTGCCAGCAGTTACGGGCGGGGGGGCCCCGATACGCAGTATTTT.

The rearrangement uses TRBV7-9 and TRBJ2-5; 12 nucleotides line up with TRBD1. This CDR3 has 18 amino acids. J gave up 5 bases and V 5 bases, and 15 bases lay outside the gene matches. Per the germline V gene, CDR1 is SEHNR and CDR2 is FQNEAQ (reference sequence). The CDR3 loop is CASSPRDRGRMGQETQYF. CDR3 in DNA: TGTGCCAGCAGCCCCCGGGACAGGGGGCGGATGGGTCAGGAGACCCAGTACTTC.

The chain carries TRBV24-1 and TRBJ2-5, with 8 bases matching TRBD1. Looked up from germline, CDR1 is KGHDR and CDR2 is SFDVKD. V was clipped by 1 base and J by 6 bases; unmatched bases: 3. This CDR3 has 14 residues. Here the CDR3 reads CATSDFQGAKTQYF. The DNA of the CDR3 is TGTGCCACCAGTGATTTCCAGGGGGCAAAGACCCAGTACTTC.